This T cell receptor (beta chain) is from a study of blood T cell repertoires in COVID-19. Turning to the study itself: Sites across the United States, Italy and Spain contributed samples from acute and convalescent COVID-19.

The data were produced by immunoSEQ multiplex PCR, yet TCRdb's version contains in-frame clones alone and is incomplete. Counted here are roughly 140,000 clones, 84% occurring once; the ten biggest clones make up around 7%. In assigning cohorts, the study relied on participant-reported clinical history. There are 17 residues in the CDR3. The J segment lost 6 bases and the V segment lost 0 bases, leaving 11 bases of the junction unmatched. Germline CDR1 and CDR2: SGDLS and YYNGEE. The receptor's source is a man aged 50-60 years who had recovered from COVID-19. The sequencing input was PBMCs or T cells enriched from blood (not recorded which). The rearrangement joins TRBV9 to TRBJ2-3; 9 nucleotides agree with TRBD2. The CDR3 nucleotides read TGTGCCAGCAGCGTAGAGTCCCTAGCGGGGTTTGGGGATACGCAGTATTTT. Translating gives CASSVESLAGFGDTQYF.